This section outlines one T cell receptor beta chain sequence together with its context. The data were taken from a study of T cells in Graves' hyperthyroidism and ophthalmopathy. The wider study: Blood from the periphery was taken at initial diagnosis, before any treatment.

Amplification targeted TCR beta CDR3 regions from RNA transcripts. Carried out on the TCR CDR3, a first-round RT-PCR used the HTBI primer set. MiXCR, run by TCRdb on the multiplex PCR reads, gives a single entry per CDR3 protein. The sample holds hundreds of thousands of distinct CDR3 sequences, roughly 15% seen once. Newly diagnosed hyperthyroidism patients aged 18 to 65 years had disease lasting under 2 months. This sample holds PBMCs from roughly 10 ml fresh peripheral blood. This CDR3 region has 11 residues. Trimming cost V 6 bases and J 2 bases, with 4 bases left between them. Germline V gives CDR1 WSHSY, CDR2 SAAADI.

This rearrangement joins TRBV10-2 to TRBJ1-1; D remains unclear. Sequencing used blood. This clonotype was obtained from a woman aged 18-29 years with Graves' hyperthyroidism. The CDR3 nucleotides are TGCGCCAGCAGCGCAAACACTGAAGCTTTCTTT. Amino acids: CASSANTEAFF.